The entry that follows covers one T cell receptor beta chain sequence. The antigen remains undetermined. This specimen comes from a study of cytomegalovirus exposure and HLA in healthy donors. Overall study results and limits: Later analysis placed DRB1 highest and HLA-C lowest in TCR association rates, which differed by HLA locus. Owing to their indistinguishability, certain V segments, notably TRBV6-2 and TRBV6-3, were excluded.

PCR involved 60 Vbeta and 13 Jbeta primers. TCRdb's table, derived via immunoSEQ multiplex PCR, lists solely in-frame clones and lacks some. The profile shows under 200,000 clones, about 79% of them singletons. The trim removed 6 bases at V and 5 bases at J, leaving 3 bases unmatched. CDR3 length equals 14 residues. The germline gives CDR1 ENHRY, CDR2 SYGVKD. The chain uses TRBV10-3 and TRBJ2-3; 12 bases line up with TRBD1. The source is a woman between 50 and 59 years old in good health and CMV-seronegative. Material: PBMCs. DNA for the CDR3: TGTGCCATCAGAAGGGACAGGGGGCAAGATACGCAGTATTTT. Protein sequence: CAIRRDRGQDTQYF.